Each of the 20 T cell receptor beta chains below was sequenced from the same sample in a study of PD-1 blockade in mismatch repair-deficient tumors. Repertoires were generated with immunoSEQ multiplex PCR, while TCRdb's copy carries only in-frame clones and drops some. Here the sample spans about 16,000 clones, 84% being singletons. The material was PBMCs, obtained before pembrolizumab treatment. All receptors come from an adult with mismatch repair-deficient cancer.

This chain uses TRBV7-8 with TRBJ2-7; TRBD2 aligns across 15 bases. V was pared by 1 base and J by 2 bases, with 12 bases of the junction left unmatched. CDR1 is SGHVS and CDR2 is FQNEAQ in the germline V gene. This CDR3 region has 20 residues. Here the CDR3 DNA reads TGTGCCAGCAGCTTAGTGGGGGCTACAGGACTAGCGGGAGGGCCCTACGAGCAGTACTTC. It specifies CASSLVGATGLAGGPYEQYF.

The chain is built from TRBV6-4 and TRBJ2-6; TRBD1 might be the D (5 bases). CDR3 size: 16 residues. V lost 0 bases and J 1 base, leaving 7 bases between the germline ends. Germline CDR1 MRHNA, CDR2 SNTAGT. This CDR3 is CASSDSPGSGANVLTF. The CDR3 coding sequence is TGTGCCAGCAGTGACTCGCCAGGGTCTGGGGCCAACGTCCTGACTTTC.

The CDR3 DNA reads TGTGCCAGCAGCAAACTTAGGGGCGGAGGGAGGACAGATACGCAGTATTTT. This codes for CASSKLRGGGRTDTQYF. This chain uses TRBV11-2 with TRBJ2-3; D possibly corresponds to TRBD2 (6 bases). The V gene lost 5 bases and the J gene lost 3 bases, with 21 bases spanning the gap. Germline loops: CDR1 SGHAT, CDR2 FQNNGV. The CDR3 runs 17 residues.

This chain connects TRBV11-2 to TRBJ2-7; 12 bases fit TRBD2. The germline gives CDR1 SGHAT, CDR2 FQNNGV. V shed 2 bases, J shed 3 bases, and the junction held 5 bases outside the gene matches. This CDR3 comprises 16 residues. For the CDR3, the DNA is TGTGCCAGCAGCTTATTCACTAGCGGGAGGCTCTACGAGCAGTACTTC. Translating gives CASSLFTSGRLYEQYF. The variable domain in full, with the rest retrieved from reference TRBV11-2 and TRBJ2-7, is EAGVAQSPRYKIIEKRQSVAFWCNPISGHATLYWYQQILGQGPKLLIQFQNNGVVDDSQLPKDRFSAERLKGVDSTLKIQPAKLEDSAVYLCASSLFTSGRLYEQYFGPGTRLTVT.

V gene TRBV6-1 combines with J gene TRBJ2-6; 10 bases agree with TRBD2. The V gene end was trimmed by 4 bases and the J gene end by 3 bases; junction bases not matched to a gene: 0. Germline V gene sequence: CDR1 MNHNS, CDR2 SASEGT. The CDR3 has 15 amino acids. Here the CDR3 reads CASSASGSGANVLTF. The DNA of the CDR3 is TGTGCCAGCAGTGCTAGCGGGAGTGGGGCCAACGTCCTGACTTTC.

This chain joins TRBV6-1 and TRBJ2-7, with 7 nucleotides matching TRBD2. V shed 3 bases and J 6 bases; nucleotides not matched to a gene: 14. The CDR3 consists of 16 residues. The germline V gene encodes CDR1 MNHNS and CDR2 SASEGT. CDR3 residues: CASSDRVGGSSGEQYF. The CDR3 nucleotides read TGTGCCAGCAGTGACAGGGTGGGCGGGAGCTCGGGCGAGCAGTACTTC.

V gene TRBV30 combines with J gene TRBJ2-7; 7 positions agree with TRBD2. J was trimmed by 6 bases and V by 2 bases; bases with no gene match: 13. CDR1 is GTSNPN, CDR2 SVGIG, per germline (reference sequence). This CDR3 comprises 15 residues. CDR3 loop: CAWSPSGLPGGEQYF. Written as DNA, the CDR3 is TGTGCCTGGAGTCCATCTGGACTGCCGGGGGGCGAGCAGTACTTC.

The CDR3: CASIEGNTIYF. The CDR3 region has the DNA TGTGCCAGCATAGAAGGAAACACCATATATTTT. The V and J genes are TRBV6-6 and TRBJ1-3; D ambiguous. CDR3 length: 11 amino acids. The V gene lost 7 bases and the J gene lost 4 bases, with 5 bases spanning the gap. Looked up from germline, CDR1 is MNHNY and CDR2 is SVGAGI (reference sequence).

This rearrangement joins TRBV6-6 to TRBJ2-7; 7 nucleotides align to TRBD1. The junction had 11 bases not matched to a gene; V was cut back by 6 bases and J by 3 bases. This CDR3 contains 15 residues. Germline-derived CDR1 and CDR2 are MNHNY and SVGAGI (reference sequence). This CDR3 reads CASRSDRDRYYEQYF. The CDR3 nucleotides are TGTGCCAGCAGATCCGACCGGGACAGATACTACGAGCAGTACTTC.

This clone appeared a single time. The chain couples TRBV5-6 to TRBJ2-1; D may be TRBD2 (5 bases). In germline, CDR1 is SGHDT, CDR2 YYEEEE. The CDR3 length is 14 residues. V was cut by 4 bases and J by 5 bases, with 13 bases left in between. The CDR3: CASSPAEAHNEQFF. In nucleotides, the CDR3 is TGTGCCAGCAGCCCAGCGGAAGCACACAATGAGCAGTTCTTC.

The chain combines TRBV5-1 with TRBJ1-4; D gene ambiguous. This CDR3 region has 14 residues. CDR1 is SGHRS, CDR2 YFSETQ, per germline. The V gene lost 0 bases and the J gene lost 4 bases, with 7 bases spanning the gap. The CDR3 here is CASSLGRGNEKLFF. The CDR3 DNA sequence: TGCGCCAGCAGCTTGGGCAGAGGTAATGAAAAACTGTTTTTT.

The chain has TRBV7-6 and TRBJ2-7, with D unclear. V shed 3 bases and J shed 8 bases, with 11 bases lying between them. The germline V gene has CDR1 SGHVS and CDR2 FNYEAQ. The CDR3 covers 12 residues. DNA for the CDR3: TGTGCCAGCAGCTTGCAACGGTCTAAGCAGTACTTC. It yields the protein CASSLQRSKQYF.

CDR3 protein: CAWNRDSPSSTNEKLFF. The CDR3 nucleotides are TGTGCCTGGAACCGGGACAGTCCTTCCTCAACTAATGAAAAACTGTTTTTT. The chain is built from TRBV30 and TRBJ1-4, with 7 bases aligning to TRBD1. This CDR3 has 17 residues. Germline loops: CDR1 GTSNPN, CDR2 SVGIG (reference sequence). The trim removed 4 bases at V and 0 bases at J, leaving 11 bases unmatched.

This chain links TRBV6-6 with TRBJ1-1; 8 bases are a match to TRBD1. Germline assignment: CDR1 MNHNY and CDR2 SVGAGI (reference sequence). Trimming at V came to 6 bases and at J to 8 bases, leaving 5 bases not matched to a gene. The CDR3 contains 12 residues. CDR3 loop: CASSQDRAEAFF. CDR3 DNA sequence: TGTGCCAGCAGCCAGGACAGGGCGGAAGCTTTCTTT.

The chain recombines TRBV2 with TRBJ2-7; TRBD2 is a possible D gene (6 bases). V lost 7 bases and J 5 bases, leaving 18 bases between the germline ends. This CDR3 is 14 amino acids long. CDR1 SNHLY and CDR2 FYNNEI come from the germline V gene. CDR3 region: CASIRRRGIDEQYF. CDR3 DNA sequence: TGTGCCAGCATTCGAAGACGGGGGATCGACGAGCAGTACTTC.

The chain employs TRBV5-6 and TRBJ1-5, with D unresolved. V lost 2 bases, J lost 2 bases, and 8 bases lay in between. The CDR3 has 14 amino acids. CDR1 and CDR2 from the germline V gene are SGHDT and YYEEEE. The CDR3 spells CASSFAWGNQPQHF. CDR3 nucleotide sequence: TGTGCCAGCAGCTTTGCATGGGGCAATCAGCCCCAGCATTTT. Filled out from reference TRBV5-6 and TRBJ1-5, the complete variable domain reads DAGVTQSPTHLIKTRGQQVTLRCSPKSGHDTVSWYQQALGQGPQFIFQYYEEEERQRGNFPDRFSGHQFPNYSSELNVNALLLGDSALYLCASSFAWGNQPQHFGDGTRLSIL.

The rearrangement joins TRBV11-2 to TRBJ2-1; D uncertain. The germline V gene has CDR1 SGHAT and CDR2 FQNNGV. Trimming took 10 bases from V and 6 from J, leaving 10 bases between them. This CDR3 is built from 11 residues. CDR3 in amino acids: CAIRVLNEQFF. CDR3 nucleotide sequence: TGTGCCATCAGAGTCCTCAATGAGCAGTTCTTC.

This chain joins TRBV7-2 and TRBJ2-2; TRBD1 matches 10 bases. Trimming took 5 bases from V and 5 from J; bases not matched to a gene: 8. CDR1 is SGHTA and CDR2 is FQGNSA in the germline V gene. CDR3 length: 16 amino acids. DNA for the CDR3: TGTGCCAGCAGCCTAAGACAGGGGGCGAGGACCGGGGAGCTGTTTTTT. Translation: CASSLRQGARTGELFF.

The chain combines TRBV2 with TRBJ2-3, with D perhaps TRBD2 (5 bases). Germline V gene sequence: CDR1 SNHLY, CDR2 FYNNEI. Between the trimmed V and J ends, which lost 10 bases and 3 bases, there was a span of 14 bases. The CDR3 runs 13 residues. CDR3 DNA: TGTGCCACCCATAGCGATGGGACAGATACGCAGTATTTT. This codes for CATHSDGTDTQYF.

The chain is built from TRBV6-1 and TRBJ1-4, with 7 bases aligning to TRBD1. The CDR3 has 15 residues. Germline-derived CDR1 and CDR2 are MNHNS and SASEGT. J gave up 8 bases and V 4 bases, and 10 bases lay outside the gene matches. Here the CDR3 reads CASSGLGGAVEKLFF. DNA of the CDR3: TGTGCCAGCAGTGGATTAGGGGGCGCAGTCGAAAAACTGTTTTTT.